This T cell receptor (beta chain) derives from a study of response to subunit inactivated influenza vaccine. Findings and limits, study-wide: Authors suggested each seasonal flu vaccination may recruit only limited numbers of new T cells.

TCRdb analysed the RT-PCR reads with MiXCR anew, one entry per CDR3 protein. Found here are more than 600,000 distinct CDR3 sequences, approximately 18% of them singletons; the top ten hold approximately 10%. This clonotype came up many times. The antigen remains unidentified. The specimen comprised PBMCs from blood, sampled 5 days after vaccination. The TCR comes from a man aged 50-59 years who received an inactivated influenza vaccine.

The CDR3 DNA reads as TGCAGCGTTACCCGGGCTATGAACACTGAAGCTTTCTTT. It yields the protein CSVTRAMNTEAFF. J is TRBJ1-1 and V is TRBV29-1; D is unresolved. This CDR3 comprises 13 residues. Trimming removed 5 bases at V and 0 bases at J, with 10 bases between. CDR1 SQVTM and CDR2 ANQGSEA come from the germline V gene.